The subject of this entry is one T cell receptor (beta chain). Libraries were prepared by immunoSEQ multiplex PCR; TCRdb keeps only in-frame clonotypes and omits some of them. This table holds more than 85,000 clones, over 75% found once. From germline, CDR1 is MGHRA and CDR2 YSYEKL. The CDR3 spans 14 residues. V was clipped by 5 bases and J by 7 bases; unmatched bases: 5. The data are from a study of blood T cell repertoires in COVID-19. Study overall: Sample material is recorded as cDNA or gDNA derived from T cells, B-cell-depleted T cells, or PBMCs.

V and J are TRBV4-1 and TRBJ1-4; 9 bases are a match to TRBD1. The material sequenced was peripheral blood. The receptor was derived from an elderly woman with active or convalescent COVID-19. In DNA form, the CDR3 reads TGCGCCAGCAGCGAGGGACAGGGAGGTGAAAAACTGTTTTTT. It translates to CASSEGQGGEKLFF.